Detailed here is one TCR beta chain. Its target antigen remains unknown. Within one base of it there is no much larger clone, and no base qualities were kept. Enrolling through a virtual design, the prospective study's participants ranged in age from roughly 18 to 89 years and lived across some 23 United States geographic areas. Cohort assignment in the prospective study relied on participant-reported clinical history from a screening survey and a study questionnaire. For ImmuneRACE Cohort 3, a participant was defined as recovered based on two consecutive negative NP/OP PCR tests, clearance by a healthcare professional, or resolution of symptoms. In the prospective study, mobile phlebotomists collected whole blood, serum and a nasopharyngeal or oropharyngeal swab from each participant. Over an approximately two-month period, participants in the prospective study had the option of providing additional blood draws and questionnaires. Prospective study blood samples were shipped either frozen or at room temperature before DNA extraction.

The data derive from a study of blood T cell repertoires in COVID-19 (TCRdb year 2020). Regarding the research as a whole: Collaborator samples came from the United States, Italy and Spain and covered acute and convalescent phases of COVID-19. The prospective study material was composed of cDNA or gDNA derived from T cells, B-cell-depleted T cells, or PBMCs. Deeply sampled blood TCRbeta repertoires from subjects exposed to, actively infected with, or recovered from COVID-19 were included in the dataset. The repertoires were made available in a free public database intended to serve as a resource for research on the immune response to SARS-CoV-2. The samples were drawn from two sources: the first 160 participants of the ongoing ImmuneRACE study, and approximately 1,300 subjects contributed by 6 global collaborators. Nearly every sample came with metadata listing a de-identified subject ID, COVID-19 status, age in years and sex. Where HLA class I and class II types were available, the types were taken from metadata supplied by the sample provider, not from assay-based typing. Beyond this particular receptor, the publication reports: How much clinical and demographic metadata was included differed by source and by participant, and the metadata was provided uncurated.

As encoded in the germline V gene, CDR1 is SGDLS while CDR2 is YYNGEE. From its cysteine to its phenylalanine, the CDR3 spans 17 amino acids. Only CDR3 DNA remains: 51 bases, in frame from the first base. At the junction V is shortened by 0 bases and J by 1 base; bases outside the gene matches: 6. The immunoSEQ Assay, a bias-controlled multiplex PCR, was used to amplify TCRbeta CDR3 regions from genomic DNA. Concerning the study's data processing: The number of nucleated cells in each sample was estimated by amplification of reference gene primers within the assay. To quantify the absolute abundance of each unique TCRbeta CDR3 rearrangement, sequence reads were collapsed and filtered. For each sample, productive Simpson clonality was calculated as the square root of Simpson's diversity index over productive rearrangements. Here the immuneACCESS table is served through TCRdb, limited to in-frame sequences with V and J called. Missing clones are a known gap in these copies; in checked studies unresolved V genes cover under half, and the rest lacks a known reason. V, J and clone size are those of that table, while D and trimming were read from the DNA. The sample contains 150,000 to 200,000 clones, roughly 80% of them found a single time. In total, the top ten clones hold approximately 4% of the sample.

Recombination linked TRBV9 to TRBJ2-1; 8 central bases correspond to TRBD2. The sequence came from a woman between 45 and 65 years old who had recovered from COVID-19. The material sequenced was PBMCs or T cells enriched from blood (not recorded which). In nucleotide form, the sequence is TGTGCCAGCAGCGTAGGACCCGGGGGGGAATCCTACAATGAGCAGTTCTTC. Translated, this is CASSVGPGGESYNEQFF.